This TCR beta chain was sequenced for a study of shared T cell receptors in the human thymus. Method: immunoSEQ multiplex PCR; TCRdb's copy keeps in-frame clones and lacks some. This sample has about 660,000 clones, with approximately 88% found just once. Trimming removed 7 bases at V and 7 bases at J, with 19 bases between. The CDR3 has 14 amino acids. Germline V gene lookup returns CDR1 MNHNY and CDR2 SVGAGI (reference sequence). The same sample was also studied in work on human thymus T cells.

Specimen: thymocytes. The V and J genes are TRBV6-6 and TRBJ2-5, with a tentative D call TRBD2 (6 bases). The TCR comes from a boy younger than two with a congenital heart defect. The chain's CDR3 is CASTWQEGGGTQYF. DNA of the CDR3: TGTGCCAGCACCTGGCAGGAGGGAGGAGGGACCCAGTACTTC.